The next 8 T cell receptor beta chains were all read from a single sample in a study of CD8 T cells in ankylosing spondylitis. Study-wide results and limits: Seemingly characteristic of ankylosing spondylitis blood was a TCR beta motif consisting of 7 or 8 highly homologous variants.

Each CDR3 protein gets one entry after TCRdb re-called the 5' RACE reads with MiXCR. The data contain 350,000 to 450,000 distinct CDR3 sequences, 25% to 30% of them singletons. The antigens these receptors bind are not known. Sequencing was done on a sample of blood, either unsorted or a sorted T cell fraction (not recorded which). All receptors derive from a male donor with ankylosing spondylitis.

The sample holds one count of this clonotype. This rearrangement joins TRBV2 to TRBJ2-7; D is unresolved. Between the trimmed V and J ends, which lost 9 bases and 5 bases, there was a span of 14 bases. Germline V gene lookup returns CDR1 SNHLY and CDR2 FYNNEI. The CDR3 length is 12 residues. The CDR3 is CASASERDEQYV. As DNA, the CDR3 is TGTGCCAGTGCCTCGGAAAGGGACGAGCAGTACGTC.

The genes are TRBV5-1 and TRBJ2-2; 8 bases are a match to TRBD2. Germline V gene sequence: CDR1 SGHRS, CDR2 YFSETQ. The CDR3 is made up of 16 amino acids. The trim removed 4 bases at V and 5 bases at J, leaving 10 bases unmatched. The CDR3 region has the DNA TGCGCCAGCAGCCCGATTTCTGCGGGGGGAACCGGGGAGCTGTTTTTT. Protein sequence: CASSPISAGGTGELFF.

This clonotype was counted at least ten times. V gene TRBV25-1 combines with J gene TRBJ2-6; D is uncertain. This CDR3 is 13 amino acids long. Trimming removed 6 bases from V and 1 base from J, with 4 bases in between. Germline CDR1 MGHDK, CDR2 SYGVNS. CDR3 DNA sequence: TGTGCCAGCAGGAATTCTGGGGCCAACGTCCTGACTTTC. Amino acid sequence: CASRNSGANVLTF.

This clonotype has a handful of counts. This sequence joins TRBV5-1 and TRBJ2-3, with 10 bases that match TRBD2. The CDR3 runs to 15 residues. Germline CDR1 and CDR2: SGHRS and YFSETQ. The V gene end was trimmed by 2 bases and the J gene end by 4 bases; junction bases not matched to a gene: 4. As DNA, the CDR3 is TGCGCCAGCAGCTTTATTAGCGGGAGGTCAGATACGCAGTATTTT. It codes for CASSFISGRSDTQYF.

A word on this clonotype: One end of the junction fails to match germline, which may point to a read error. The J gene is TRBJ2-1, the V gene TRBV4-1; 9 bases fit TRBD1. CDR1 is MGHRA, CDR2 YSYEKL, per germline. The CDR3 extends over 16 amino acids. The DNA for the CDR3 is TGCGCCAGCAGACAGGGGGCGATGAGCTCCTACAATGAGCAGATCTTC. Translated: CASRQGAMSSYNEQIF.

This chain joins TRBV24-1 and TRBJ2-1, with 9 bases lining up with TRBD2. The J segment lost 9 bases and the V segment lost 12 bases, leaving 14 bases of the junction unmatched. CDR1 is KGHDR, CDR2 SFDVKD, per germline. CDR3 length: 14 residues. In DNA form, the CDR3 reads TGTGCCCCCACGATAGCGGGAGTATCGTTTGAGCAGTTCTTC. It codes for CAPTIAGVSFEQFF.

This chain joins TRBV6-1 and TRBJ2-3; 9 bases are shared with TRBD1. The germline CDR1 and CDR2 sequences are MNHNS and SASEGT. Unmatched junction bases numbered 6, after V lost 5 bases and J lost 0 bases. The CDR3 length is 16 residues. In DNA form, the CDR3 reads TGTGCCAGCAGTAAACACAGGGGGCAGAGCACAGATACGCAGTATTTT. Translated: CASSKHRGQSTDTQYF.

This clonotype was seen more than once but under ten times. The rearrangement joins TRBV15 to TRBJ2-1; 12 nucleotides agree with TRBD2. This CDR3 has 16 residues. J was trimmed by 9 bases and V by 1 base; bases with no gene match: 7. CDR1 LNHNV and CDR2 YYDKDF come from the germline V gene (reference sequence). CDR3 in amino acids: CATSRVTSGSGGEQFF. CDR3 in DNA: TGTGCCACCAGCAGAGTGACTAGCGGGAGCGGGGGTGAGCAGTTCTTC.